One and the same sample provided the 23 T cell receptor beta chains below, sequenced in a study of T cell clonality in common variable immunodeficiency. Libraries were prepared by immunoSEQ multiplex PCR; TCRdb keeps only in-frame clonotypes and omits some of them. Singletons are absent from the sample, which has fewer than 70,000 clones. The specimen was peripheral blood mononuclear cells. The receptors stem from a person aged 18 to 75 in good health.

This clone was seen many times. The read is 3 residues too short to cover the CDR3 end, so that end is filled in from the germline J gene. The chain employs TRBV5-1 and TRBJ2-3, with 10 positions matching TRBD2. This CDR3 is 16 amino acids long. V dropped 4 bases and J dropped 5; count of bases not matched to a gene: 10. Germline V CDR1 and CDR2: SGHRS, YFSETQ. CDR3 loop: CASSTTGTSAIDTQYF. The DNA read from the CDR3 is TGCGCCAGCAGCACAACCGGGACTAGCGCAATAGATACG.

Details on this clone: The missing CDR3 end, 3 residues past where the read stops, is filled in from the germline J gene. The chain joins TRBV20-1 to TRBJ2-1; the D gene is possibly TRBD2 (7 bases). This CDR3 is 16 amino acids long. The germline V gene has CDR1 DFQATT and CDR2 SNEGSKA (reference sequence). Trimming took off 3 bases at V and 9 bases at J, with 24 bases between the two ends. The CDR3 bases that were read are TGCAGTGCTAGGAGAGGGGGACTACCGGCGTTGAGTGAG. Residues: CSARRGGLPALSE. Given in full, the CDR3 is CSARRGGLPALSEQFF.

This clone appeared many times. The observed sequence ends 3 residues before the CDR3 terminus, with the missing tail filled in from the germline J gene. The chain has TRBV18 and TRBJ2-5, with D possibly TRBD1 on 5 matching bases. The germline gives CDR1 KGHSH, CDR2 LQKENI. Trimming left V 5 bases short and J 5 bases short, with 9 bases between. The CDR3 runs to 12 residues. Incomplete CDR3 DNA: TGTGCCAGCTCAAGAACAGGCGAGACC. Translating it yields CASSRTGET. The CDR3 in full is CASSRTGETQYF.

The CDR3 sequence is CASSRQGASSNDYTF. The sequenced CDR3 bases are TGTGCCAGCTCACGACAGGGTGCCTCTTCCAATGAC. The genes are TRBV18 and TRBJ1-2; 7 bases agree with TRBD1. The read falls 3 residues short of the CDR3 end, and the missing part is taken from the germline J gene. The CDR3 covers 15 residues. Germline V CDR1 and CDR2: KGHSH, LQKENI.

With regard to this clone: Read data end 3 residues before the CDR3 end; the end is taken from the germline J gene. The V call is TRBV10-2, the J call TRBJ2-1; D is possibly TRBD2 (6 bases). Germline CDR1 reads WSHSY; CDR2 reads SAAADI. This CDR3 region has 15 residues. V lost 2 bases and J lost 5, with 13 bases in between. The CDR3 DNA, read in part, is TGCGCCAGCAGTGAGACCGGGACTCCGAACAATGAG. Amino acid sequence: CASSETGTPNNE. The full CDR3 protein reads CASSETGTPNNEQFF.

This clone was detected ten times or more. The read comes to an end 3 residues before the CDR3 does, leaving the germline J gene to fill in the end. The rearrangement uses TRBV4-2 and TRBJ2-3; D might be TRBD2 (5 bases). Germline CDR1 LGHNA, CDR2 YNFKEQ. This CDR3 spans 17 amino acids. The chain's CDR3 is CASSPGPSPGGLETQYF. Incomplete CDR3 DNA: TGTGCCAGCAGCCCCGGACCCAGCCCTGGCGGGTTAGAGACG.

This clone showed up many times. The read ends 3 residues shy of where the CDR3 ends; the end is completed using the germline J gene. The chain uses TRBV7-8 and TRBJ2-3; no definite D call. Per germline, CDR1 SGHVS and CDR2 FQNEAQ. V gave up 4 bases and J gave up 4 bases, with 9 bases separating them. CDR3 size: 13 residues. Partial CDR3 DNA: TGTGCCAGCAGCTCGCCTCTATCAGATACG. Its translation is CASSSPLSDT. The complete CDR3 sequence is CASSSPLSDTQYF.

This clone came up many times. The read finishes 3 residues shy of the CDR3 end, and the germline J gene is used to complete it. This sequence joins TRBV5-5 and TRBJ1-5, with a weak D call TRBD1 (6 bases). Between the trimmed V and J ends, which lost 4 bases and 6 bases, there was a span of 11 bases. This CDR3 region has 13 residues. The V gene's germline CDR1 is SGHKS and CDR2 YYEKEE (reference sequence). The CDR3 region is CASSKMDSQPQHF. The DNA read from the CDR3 is TGTGCCAGCAGCAAAATGGACAGTCAGCCC.

This clone was observed at least ten times. The CDR3 goes on 3 residues after the read ends, and that part is filled in from the germline J gene. The gene calls are TRBV5-5 and TRBJ2-7; TRBD1 might be the D (6 bases). The CDR3 loop spans 15 amino acids. V gave up 2 bases and J gave up 2 bases, with 14 bases separating them. Looked up from germline, CDR1 is SGHKS and CDR2 is YYEKEE (reference sequence). Here the CDR3 reads CASSFRDPGAYEQYF. The sequenced part of the CDR3 DNA is TGTGCCAGCAGCTTCAGGGACCCAGGGGCCTACGAG.

There are many counts of this clone. Coverage ceases 3 residues before the CDR3 finishes, and the germline J gene fills in the end. This chain connects TRBV27 to TRBJ1-3; 8 bases align to TRBD1. Trimming at V came to 5 bases and at J to 3 bases, leaving 3 bases not matched to a gene. Germline V gene data show CDR1 as MNHEY and CDR2 as SMNVEV (reference sequence). The length of the CDR3 is 14 residues. CDR3 sequence: CASSARGRGNTIYF. The CDR3 DNA, read in part, is TGTGCCAGCAGTGCCAGGGGGCGTGGAAACACC.

This clone was observed many times. The CDR3 is cut off 3 residues early in the read; its end comes from the germline J gene. The V gene is TRBV5-4, the J gene TRBJ2-1, with 9 bases identical to TRBD2. The ends lost 5 bases at V and 0 bases at J; junction bases unmatched: 6. This CDR3 has 16 residues. Germline lookup yields CDR1 SGHNT and CDR2 YYREEE (reference sequence). The covered CDR3 bases are TGTGCCAGCAGAAAGAGCGGGGGGAGCTCCTACAATGAG. Translation: CASRKSGGSSYNE. The complete CDR3 protein is CASRKSGGSSYNEQFF.

The sample holds many counts of this clone. The CDR3 end falls 3 residues outside the read, so it is completed with the germline J gene. The rearrangement joins TRBV20-1 to TRBJ2-7; 12 bases fit TRBD2. J lost 1 base, V lost 3 bases, and 13 bases had no gene match. The CDR3 spans 18 residues. In germline, CDR1 is DFQATT, CDR2 SNEGSKA (reference sequence). The CDR3 here is CSARPSSGRGSGSYEQYF. CDR3 bases read: TGCAGTGCTAGGCCGTCTAGCGGGAGGGGATCGGGGTCCTACGAG.

Many counts were recorded for this clone. Read data end 3 residues before the CDR3 end; the end is taken from the germline J gene. The chain couples TRBV19 to TRBJ2-7; D may be TRBD1 (6 bases). The CDR3 consists of 13 residues. V shed 2 bases and J shed 5 bases, with 10 bases lying between them. Germline V gene lookup returns CDR1 LNHDA and CDR2 SQIVND (reference sequence). CDR3 bases read: TGTGCCAGTAGTATACGACAGGAGGACGAG. This encodes CASSIRQEDE. The full CDR3 sequence reads CASSIRQEDEQYF.

This clone was seen ten or more times. The missing CDR3 end, 3 residues past where the read stops, is filled in from the germline J gene. The chain links TRBV5-1 to TRBJ1-1; D may be TRBD1 (6 bases). The CDR3 spans 15 residues. Germline CDR1 is SGHRS and CDR2 is YFSETQ. Trimming pared 2 bases from V and 1 base from J, leaving 12 bases between. The CDR3 reads CASSFTGTRNTEAFF. Incomplete CDR3 DNA: TGCGCCAGCAGCTTTACCGGGACAAGGAACACTGAA.

This clone came up many times. The read ends 3 residues early relative to the CDR3; the germline J gene fills the gap. The chain has TRBV7-9 and TRBJ2-7, with TRBD1 matching over 7 bases. This CDR3 region has 15 residues. Looked up from germline, CDR1 is SEHNR and CDR2 is FQNEAQ (reference sequence). After removal of 0 bases from V and 0 bases from J, the junction contained 2 bases not matched to a gene. CDR3 loop: CASSLARDSSYEQYF. Partial CDR3 DNA: TGTGCCAGCAGCTTAGCCCGGGACAGCTCCTACGAG.

This clone came up many times. The read halts 3 residues ahead of the CDR3 end, with the missing end drawn from the germline J gene. The chain links TRBV30 to TRBJ1-1; no reliable D call. The ends were cut back, 4 bases at V and 1 base at J, with 10 bases in the middle. CDR3 length equals 13 residues. CDR1 GTSNPN and CDR2 SVGIG come from the germline V gene (reference sequence). CDR3 DNA (partial): TGTGCCTGGAACCCCGCAGGGAACACTGAA. Translated, it gives CAWNPAGNTE. The whole CDR3 region reads CAWNPAGNTEAFF.

This clone showed up just a few times. The observed sequence ends 3 residues before the CDR3 terminus, with the missing tail filled in from the germline J gene. The chain links TRBV2 to TRBJ1-4, with D possibly TRBD1 on 5 matching bases. The CDR3 runs 14 residues. V lost 1 base and J lost 7, with 10 bases in between. Germline V CDR1 and CDR2: SNHLY, FYNNEI. The covered CDR3 bases are TGTGCCAGCAGTGAAGTTAGGGGAGGTGAAAAA. Translating gives CASSEVRGGEK. The complete CDR3 protein is CASSEVRGGEKLFF.

Details on this clone: The CDR3 is cut off 3 residues early in the read; its end comes from the germline J gene. The chain combines TRBV25-1 with TRBJ1-4; the D is unclear. Germline values: CDR1 MGHDK, CDR2 SYGVNS. Trimming stripped 6 bases from V and 7 bases from J, with 6 bases between. The CDR3 sequence is 11 residues long. The CDR3 bases that were read are TGTGCCAGCAGGAGCGGTGAAAAA. This translates into CASRSGEK. The whole CDR3 region reads CASRSGEKLFF.

This clone occurred many times. The CDR3 extends 3 residues past the end of the read, so its final part is completed from the germline J gene. The chain has TRBV19 and TRBJ2-6, with a tentative D call TRBD1 (7 bases). V shed 8 bases and J shed 0 bases, with 17 bases lying between them. CDR1 is LNHDA and CDR2 is SQIVND in the germline V gene (reference sequence). The CDR3 spans 17 residues. The CDR3 loop is CASWGRDSHSGANVLTF. The sequenced part of the CDR3 DNA is TGTGCCAGTTGGGGGCGGGACAGTCACTCTGGGGCCAACGTC. The variable domain in full, completed from reference TRBV19 and TRBJ2-6, reads DGGITQSPKYLFRKEGQNVTLSCEQNLNHDAMYWYRQDPGQGLRLIYYSQIVNDFQKGDIAEGYSVSREKKESFPLTVTSAQKNPTAFYLCASWGRDSHSGANVLTFGAGSRLTVL.

This clone was seen ten or more times. The read terminates 3 residues ahead of where the CDR3 ends, so the germline J gene completes it. The rearrangement joins TRBV7-6 to TRBJ2-2, with 8 bases identical to TRBD1. The CDR3 length is 14 residues. Unmatched junction bases numbered 5, after V lost 4 bases and J lost 7 bases. In germline, CDR1 is SGHVS, CDR2 FNYEAQ. The CDR3 loop is CASSSLTGGGELFF. The sequenced CDR3 bases are TGTGCCAGCAGCTCCTTAACAGGGGGCGGGGAG.

This clone was detected many times. The CDR3 goes on 3 residues after the read ends, and that part is filled in from the germline J gene. This chain joins TRBV7-9 and TRBJ1-4; 9 bases agree with TRBD1. This CDR3 spans 14 amino acids. Losses at the gene ends were 5 bases for V and 8 bases for J; bases not matched to a gene: 6. The germline V gene encodes CDR1 SEHNR and CDR2 FQNEAQ (reference sequence). The CDR3 DNA, read in part, is TGTGCCAGCAGCCCTCTGGACAGGGGAGAAAAA. Its translation: CASSPLDRGEK. The CDR3 in full is CASSPLDRGEKLFF.

A note on this clone: From the germline J gene comes the end of the CDR3, since the read stops 3 residues before it. The rearrangement links TRBV23-1 to TRBJ2-3; unclear D gene. TRBV23-1 is an ORF; its function is uncertain. There are 14 residues in the CDR3. Between the trimmed V and J ends, which lost 3 bases and 0 bases, there was a span of 7 bases. CDR3 amino acids: CASSHFGSTDTQYF. The part of the CDR3 DNA that was read is TGCGCCAGCAGTCACTTCGGTAGCACAGATACG.

In this sample, this clone turned up many times. Sequencing ends 3 residues short of the CDR3 end; the germline J gene provides the rest. The chain joins TRBV20-1 to TRBJ2-1; TRBD2 agrees at 8 bases. Germline loops: CDR1 DFQATT, CDR2 SNEGSKA (reference sequence). V trimming: 3 bases; J trimming: 6 bases; junction bases outside the gene matches: 4. This CDR3 is 13 amino acids long. The DNA read from the CDR3 is TGCAGTGCTAGTAGCGGGACCACCAATGAG. As protein: CSASSGTTNE. The whole CDR3 protein is CSASSGTTNEQFF.